These 28 T cell receptor beta chains were all obtained from the same sample, sequenced in a study of Ad26.COV2.S vaccination and SARS-CoV-2 variants. Stated treatment: 15 to 20 received Ad26.COV2.S at low or high dose, single or two shots; several received placebo; per-sample allocation not given. Collection of samples fell on day 63 after the first vaccine or placebo injection. Here immunoSEQ multiplex PCR was the method, and the copy in TCRdb shows in-frame clones only, minus some. Among 300,000 to 350,000 clones, about 86% were seen once, and the ten largest hold 1.9%. This sample comprised peripheral blood, obtained in a trial of Ad26.COV2.S vaccine versus placebo. The receptors were sampled from a person aged 18 to 59 who received the Ad26.COV2.S COVID-19 vaccine or a placebo.

This clone has just a few counts. The J gene is TRBJ2-7, the V gene TRBV6-2 or TRBV6-3; D perhaps matches TRBD2 (5 bases). CDR1 is MNHEY and CDR2 is SVGEGT in the germline V gene. V was pared by 6 bases and J by 2 bases, with 17 bases between. This CDR3 comprises 15 residues. CDR3 DNA sequence: TGTGCCAGCAGACCTATCGGGGAACTCACCTACGAGCAGTACTTC. This sequence encodes CASRPIGELTYEQYF.

The chain recombines TRBV6-2 or TRBV6-3 with TRBJ2-7; D is undetermined. CDR1 MNHEY and CDR2 SVGEGT come from the germline V gene. V lost 3 bases and J lost 6, with 6 bases in between. The CDR3 covers 11 residues. The CDR3 sequence: CASSYYPEQYF. As DNA, the CDR3 is TGTGCCAGCAGTTATTACCCCGAGCAGTACTTC.

The chain is built from TRBV15 and TRBJ2-5, with TRBD1 matching 7 bases. The V gene end was trimmed by 3 bases and the J gene end by 5 bases; junction bases not matched to a gene: 15. The germline V gene has CDR1 LNHNV and CDR2 YYDKDF (reference sequence). CDR3 length equals 17 residues. The CDR3 spells CATSSDPWDSLRETQYF. In DNA form, the CDR3 reads TGTGCCACCAGCAGCGACCCATGGGACAGCCTAAGGGAGACCCAGTACTTC.

The chain has TRBV5-1 and TRBJ2-3; unclear D gene. This CDR3 is built from 14 residues. Trimming pared 0 bases from V and 6 bases from J, leaving 11 bases between. CDR1 and CDR2 from the germline V gene are SGHRS and YFSETQ. CDR3 in amino acids: CASSLGPNRDTQYF. For the CDR3, the DNA is TGCGCCAGCAGCTTGGGTCCCAATCGGGATACGCAGTATTTT. The full variable domain, rest sourced from reference TRBV5-1 and TRBJ2-3, is KAGVTQTPRYLIKTRGQQVTLSCSPISGHRSVSWYQQTPGQGLQFLFEYFSETQRNKGNFPGRFSGRQFSNSRSEMNVSTLELGDSALYLCASSLGPNRDTQYFGPGTRLTVL.

The rearrangement links TRBV7-8 to TRBJ2-5; the match to TRBD1 covers 12 bases. In germline, CDR1 is SGHVS, CDR2 FQNEAQ. J was trimmed by 5 bases and V by 5 bases; bases with no gene match: 6. The CDR3 is 15 residues long. CDR3 sequence: CASSPGQGAKETQYF. The CDR3 DNA follows: TGTGCCAGCAGCCCGGGACAGGGGGCGAAGGAGACCCAGTACTTC.

The chain uses TRBV6-2 or TRBV6-3 and TRBJ1-1, with 8 bases lining up with TRBD1. The CDR3 is 16 amino acids. CDR1 is MNHEY, CDR2 SVGEGT, per germline. The V and J ends lost 5 bases and 4 bases, in that order; junction bases with no gene match: 12. The CDR3: CASSLQGARGSTEAFF. The CDR3 region has the DNA TGTGCCAGCAGTCTTCAGGGGGCGAGGGGGAGCACTGAAGCTTTCTTT.

This clone was recorded once. The chain links TRBV2 to TRBJ2-5; D is undetermined. There are 14 residues in the CDR3. The V end lost 0 bases, the J end lost 4 bases, and 9 bases lay between the germline ends. Germline values: CDR1 SNHLY, CDR2 FYNNEI. CDR3 sequence (DNA): TGTGCCAGCAGTGAAGCGACCTCTTTAGAGACCCAGTACTTC. Translating gives CASSEATSLETQYF.

The V call is TRBV30, the J call TRBJ1-1; D not certain. With 5 bases removed from V and 0 bases from J, the gap between germline ends came to 19 bases. The CDR3 runs 16 residues. Germline CDR1 and CDR2: GTSNPN and SVGIG (reference sequence). In DNA form, the CDR3 reads TGTGCCTGGTTCGGTTCAGCTTGGACTATGAACACTGAAGCTTTCTTT. Its protein is CAWFGSAWTMNTEAFF.

The chain joins TRBV5-1 to TRBJ1-4, with TRBD1 matching 7 bases. The CDR3 sequence is 18 residues long. V dropped 4 bases and J dropped 0; count of bases not matched to a gene: 12. Germline V gives CDR1 SGHRS, CDR2 YFSETQ. The CDR3 loop is CASSGTGALTATNEKLFF. As DNA, the CDR3 is TGCGCCAGCAGCGGAACAGGGGCACTTACGGCAACTAATGAAAAACTGTTTTTT.

The V and J genes are TRBV19 and TRBJ2-6; a possible D gene is TRBD1 (6 bases). The V end was cut by 6 bases, the J end by 2 bases, with 17 bases between. The germline V gene has CDR1 LNHDA and CDR2 SQIVND (reference sequence). This CDR3 region has 17 residues. The chain's CDR3 is CASRYQGTLPGANVLTF. The CDR3 nucleotides are TGTGCCAGTAGATATCAGGGGACCCTACCTGGGGCCAACGTCCTGACTTTC.

This rearrangement joins TRBV4-2 to TRBJ2-2, with 12 bases matching TRBD2. This CDR3 has 19 residues. V shed 2 bases and J 0 bases; nucleotides not matched to a gene: 7. The V gene's germline CDR1 is LGHNA and CDR2 YNFKEQ. The CDR3 here is CASSQRLTSGGTNTGELFF. DNA for the CDR3: TGTGCCAGCAGCCAACGCCTGACTAGCGGGGGTACGAACACCGGGGAGCTGTTTTTT.

The J gene is TRBJ1-2, the V gene TRBV4-3; no definite D call. The V gene lost 0 bases and the J gene lost 2 bases, with 10 bases spanning the gap. The CDR3 is made up of 15 amino acids. CDR1 is LGHNA and CDR2 is YSLEER in the germline V gene. The CDR3 sequence is CASSQDHGANYGYTF. In nucleotides, the CDR3 is TGCGCCAGCAGCCAAGATCACGGCGCCAACTATGGCTACACCTTC.

The sample holds one count of this clone. The J gene is TRBJ1-2, the V gene TRBV5-4; TRBD1 aligns across 9 bases. CDR3 length: 15 amino acids. V dropped 4 bases and J dropped 4; count of bases not matched to a gene: 8. Germline CDR1 and CDR2: SGHNT and YYREEE (reference sequence). CDR3 DNA: TGTGCCAGCAGCATCCTCGGGGGACAGGGCTATGGCTACACCTTC. Translated, it gives CASSILGGQGYGYTF.

The chain carries TRBV3-1 (or the pseudogene TRBV3-2) and TRBJ1-5, with 9 bases fitting TRBD1. The length of the CDR3 is 16 residues. CDR1 is LGHDT and CDR2 is YNNKEL in the germline V gene (reference sequence). V lost 1 base to trimming and J lost 5 bases; unmatched junction nucleotides: 6. The CDR3 DNA reads as TGTGCCAGCAGCCAAGGACAGGGGGTACAGCATCAGCCCCAGCATTTT. Protein product: CASSQGQGVQHQPQHF.

The V and J genes are TRBV11-2 and TRBJ1-5; a weak D match, TRBD1 (5 bases). Germline V lookup: CDR1 SGHAT, CDR2 FQNNGV. The CDR3 consists of 14 residues. V lost 6 bases and J 3 bases, leaving 12 bases between the germline ends. The CDR3 DNA reads as TGTGCCAGCAGTCGAGGGACGCACAATCAGCCCCAGCATTTT. Amino acids: CASSRGTHNQPQHF.

The count of this clone is one. The chain links TRBV12-5 to TRBJ2-2, with D unclear. Germline values: CDR1 LGHNT, CDR2 FRNRAP. Trimming removed 4 bases at V and 4 bases at J, with 4 bases between. This CDR3 is built from 12 residues. CDR3 in DNA: TGTGCTAGTGGTTCGGGCACCGGGGAGCTGTTTTTT. Amino acids: CASGSGTGELFF.

CDR3 sequence: CASSSPGTSMRELFF. DNA for the CDR3: TGTGCCAGCAGCTCACCCGGGACTAGTATGAGGGAGCTGTTTTTT. The chain joins TRBV5-4 to TRBJ2-2, with 8 bases matching TRBD2. The J segment lost 9 bases and the V segment lost 3 bases, leaving 10 bases of the junction unmatched. The germline CDR1 and CDR2 sequences are SGHNT and YYREEE (reference sequence). The CDR3 is 15 amino acids.

The J gene is TRBJ1-2, the V gene TRBV10-2; 7 positions agree with TRBD1. V lost 7 bases and J lost 2; bases outside the gene matches: 4. The CDR3 consists of 13 residues. Germline V gives CDR1 WSHSY, CDR2 SAAADI. The CDR3 reads CASNPTGNYGYTF. In nucleotides, the CDR3 is TGCGCCAGCAACCCGACAGGGAACTATGGCTACACCTTC.

Notes on this clone: Other DNA sequences from this sample encode an identical CDR3 as well. V is TRBV18 and J is TRBJ1-1; D is ambiguous. The CDR3 extends over 13 amino acids. Between the trimmed V and J ends, which lost 2 bases and 0 bases, there was a span of 4 bases. Germline V gene lookup returns CDR1 KGHSH and CDR2 LQKENI. CDR3 residues: CASSPDLNTEAFF. CDR3 nucleotide sequence: TGTGCCAGCTCACCAGACTTGAACACTGAAGCTTTCTTT.

This chain links TRBV14 with TRBJ2-7, with D unresolved. The CDR3 totals 16 residues. Germline V lookup: CDR1 SGHDN, CDR2 FVKESK. The V and J ends lost 0 bases and 1 base respectively, with 13 bases between them. DNA of the CDR3: TGTGCCAGCAGCCAAGAGACGATCTGGGGTTCCTACGAGCAGTACTTC. It translates to CASSQETIWGSYEQYF.

CDR3 DNA: TGCGCCAGCAGCCGATCTGCCGGCAGAAACACAGATACGCAGTATTTT. It is translated as CASSRSAGRNTDTQYF. The chain employs TRBV4-3 and TRBJ2-3; D gene ambiguous. The V gene's germline CDR1 is LGHNA and CDR2 YSLEER. The CDR3 extends over 16 amino acids. The V and J ends lost 4 bases and 2 bases respectively, with 16 bases between them.

This clone was seen a single time. The CDR3 reads CASSYGAGTEAFF. The CDR3 DNA reads as TGTGCCAGCAGTTACGGGGCGGGCACTGAAGCTTTCTTT. The chain joins TRBV6-2 or TRBV6-3 to TRBJ1-1; TRBD1 is a possible D gene (5 bases). The CDR3 sequence is 13 residues long. Deletions cut 2 bases from V and 4 bases from J, with 8 bases between. Per the germline V gene, CDR1 is MNHEY and CDR2 is SVGEGT.

The chain recombines TRBV19 with TRBJ1-5; TRBD1 matches at 8 bases. V trimming: 7 bases; J trimming: 7 bases; junction bases outside the gene matches: 9. Germline V gene sequence: CDR1 LNHDA, CDR2 SQIVND (reference sequence). This CDR3 comprises 14 residues. The CDR3 region has the DNA TGTGCCAGTAATCAGGGGGCGGATCGACAGCCCCAGCATTTT. Amino acids: CASNQGADRQPQHF.

The chain joins TRBV5-1 to TRBJ1-2; TRBD1 aligns across 8 bases. The germline CDR1 and CDR2 sequences are SGHRS and YFSETQ. Trimming cost V 0 bases and J 3 bases; bases outside gene matches: 4. The CDR3 has 15 residues. The CDR3, as DNA: TGCGCCAGCAGCTTGGATACAGGGGGGGACTATGGCTACACCTTC. Protein sequence: CASSLDTGGDYGYTF.

This clone appeared a few times. The chain couples TRBV9 to TRBJ2-3; 10 bases are shared with TRBD1. This CDR3 contains 17 residues. V shed 5 bases and J 6 bases; nucleotides not matched to a gene: 15. The V gene's germline CDR1 is SGDLS and CDR2 YYNGEE. CDR3 region: CASSLPPGQGRADTQYF. The CDR3 bases are TGTGCCAGCAGTCTCCCACCGGGACAGGGGCGGGCGGATACGCAGTATTTT.

The chain uses TRBV6-5 and TRBJ2-2; D is undetermined. This CDR3 comprises 15 residues. V lost 2 bases, J lost 6 bases, and 13 bases lay in between. Germline lookup yields CDR1 MNHEY and CDR2 SVGAGI. CDR3 bases: TGTGCCAGCAGTTACGGGCTAGGTGGACCCGGGGAGCTGTTTTTT. Its translation is CASSYGLGGPGELFF.

The genes are TRBV5-1 and TRBJ1-1; the D is unclear. Per the germline V gene, CDR1 is SGHRS and CDR2 is YFSETQ. V lost 4 bases to trimming and J lost 1 base, with 11 bases between them. This CDR3 has 14 amino acids. The CDR3 spells CASSPTEQNTEAFF. CDR3 DNA sequence: TGCGCCAGCAGCCCGACGGAGCAGAACACTGAAGCTTTCTTT.

CDR3 sequence reads: CASSPSRENEKLFF. In DNA, the CDR3 is TGTGCCAGCAGCCCCTCCAGGGAGAATGAAAAACTGTTTTTT. The genes are TRBV3-1 (or the pseudogene TRBV3-2) and TRBJ1-4; possibly TRBD1 for D (5 bases). V shed 4 bases and J shed 5 bases, with 11 bases lying between them. CDR3 length: 14 amino acids. CDR1 is LGHDT and CDR2 is YNNKEL in the germline V gene (reference sequence).